The 8 T cell receptor beta chains reported below all come from one sample, sequenced in a study of beta chain features in type 1 diabetes. Study-level points and caveats: In every one of the four CD4+ subsets, TCRB CDR3s were moderately but significantly shorter in Type 1 diabetes patients.

The authors reverse transcribed all of the isolated RNA, so sequencing captured expressed TCRB transcripts. Sequencing used immunoSEQ multiplex PCR; TCRdb keeps in-frame clones, though not all of them. The sample has a few hundred thousand clones; approximately 15% are singletons. For these receptors, no antigen is known. The sequenced sample was naive CD4+ T cells from blood. These receptors were obtained from a man younger than 35 with type 1 diabetes.

This rearrangement joins TRBV7-8 to TRBJ2-7; possible D gene TRBD1, 5 bases. This CDR3 has 13 residues. Germline V gene lookup returns CDR1 SGHVS and CDR2 FQNEAQ. Trimming took off 5 bases at V and 2 bases at J, with 10 bases between the two ends. The CDR3 protein is CASSRGQAYEQYF. The CDR3 coding sequence is TGTGCCAGCAGCAGAGGACAAGCCTACGAGCAGTACTTC.

This sequence joins TRBV6-5 and TRBJ2-6, with D unclear. Germline V gene lookup returns CDR1 MNHEY and CDR2 SVGAGI. The V and J ends lost 5 bases and 0 bases respectively, with 5 bases between them. The CDR3 loop spans 14 amino acids. CDR3 nucleotides: TGTGCCAGCAGTCGTAACTCTGGGGCCAACGTCCTGACTTTC. Translating gives CASSRNSGANVLTF.

The J gene is TRBJ2-1, the V gene TRBV9; 7 bases agree with TRBD1. CDR3 length: 15 amino acids. Germline CDR1 is SGDLS and CDR2 is YYNGEE. V lost 3 bases to trimming and J lost 0 bases; unmatched junction nucleotides: 3. The CDR3 sequence: CASSATGSSYNEQFF. The CDR3 DNA reads TGTGCCAGCAGCGCGACAGGGAGCTCCTACAATGAGCAGTTCTTC.

In the case of this clone: Different DNA sequences within this sample yield the same CDR3. The gene calls are TRBV20-1 and TRBJ1-4, with D unclear. Germline CDR1 DFQATT, CDR2 SNEGSKA (reference sequence). The V gene lost 3 bases and the J gene lost 8 bases, with 7 bases spanning the gap. This CDR3 has 11 residues. The CDR3 sequence is CSASRGEKLFF. CDR3 coding DNA: TGCAGTGCTAGTAGAGGGGAAAAACTGTTTTTT.

The chain recombines TRBV19 with TRBJ1-5; no definite D call. The germline gives CDR1 LNHDA, CDR2 SQIVND (reference sequence). The CDR3 runs 12 residues. V lost 2 bases, J lost 6 bases, and 5 bases lay in between. This CDR3 is CASSIPGQPQHF. CDR3 nucleotides: TGTGCCAGTAGTATACCCGGTCAGCCCCAGCATTTT. The variable domain in full, with the rest retrieved from reference TRBV19 and TRBJ1-5, is DGGITQSPKYLFRKEGQNVTLSCEQNLNHDAMYWYRQDPGQGLRLIYYSQIVNDFQKGDIAEGYSVSREKKESFPLTVTSAQKNPTAFYLCASSIPGQPQHFGDGTRLSIL.

The V call is TRBV6-5, the J call TRBJ2-5; tentatively, D is TRBD1 (6 bases). Germline CDR1 and CDR2: MNHEY and SVGAGI. This CDR3 region has 13 residues. The ends were cut back, 4 bases at V and 4 bases at J, with 10 bases in the middle. CDR3 protein: CASSFVTGETQYF. CDR3 coding DNA: TGTGCCAGCAGTTTTGTGACAGGAGAGACCCAGTACTTC.

CDR3 DNA sequence: TGTGCCAGCTCACTACGGGACAGGCAAGAGACCCAGTACTTC. This encodes CASSLRDRQETQYF. The V call is TRBV18, the J call TRBJ2-5; 8 nucleotides agree with TRBD1. The CDR3 contains 14 residues. V was clipped by 4 bases and J by 2 bases; unmatched bases: 3. Germline loops: CDR1 KGHSH, CDR2 LQKENI.

V gene TRBV7-9 combines with J gene TRBJ1-5; 7 positions agree with TRBD1. V was pared by 5 bases and J by 0 bases, with 4 bases of the junction left unmatched. Germline V gene lookup returns CDR1 SEHNR and CDR2 FQNEAQ (reference sequence). CDR3 length equals 15 residues. The chain's CDR3 is CASSQDRVSNQPQHF. The CDR3 DNA reads TGTGCCAGCAGCCAAGACAGGGTTAGCAATCAGCCCCAGCATTTT. The whole variable domain, filled in from reference TRBV7-9 and TRBJ1-5, reads DTGVSQNPRHKITKRGQNVTFRCDPISEHNRLYWYRQTLGQGPEFLTYFQNEAQLEKSRLLSDRFSAERPKGSFSTLEIQRTEQGDSAMYLCASSQDRVSNQPQHFGDGTRLSIL.